Listed below are T cell receptor beta chains from one sample, sequenced in a study. A single record per CDR3 protein comes from TCRdb applying MiXCR to the reads. Counted here are roughly 180 distinct CDR3 sequences, around 25% occurring once; the ten biggest clones make up approximately 99.4%. Source material: CD8+ T cells (not recorded whether cultured). The receptors were sampled from a male donor. CDR3s include the opening cysteine and the closing phenylalanine or tryptophan. Each record gives: CDR3 length, J gene, D gene, clone size, V gene, CDR3 DNA, CDR3 protein. The D gene is left open where the match is weak. Clone size, where shown, is once, few, many, or a class for clones that have expanded.

length: 11; J: TRBJ1-1; D: .; size: many; V: TRBV12-3/TRBV12-4; DNA: TGTGCCAGCAGTTCTGTTGGTGAAGCTTTCTTT; CDR3: CASSSVGEAFF
length: 14; J: TRBJ2-7; D: .; size: few; V: TRBV7-9; DNA: TGTGCCAGCAGCTTACGGGGGCCTGGGTACGAGCAGTACTTC; CDR3: CASSLRGPGYEQYF
length: 12; J: TRBJ2-5; D: .; size: many; V: TRBV20-1; DNA: TGCAGTGCTAGAACCAGTCAAGAGACCCAGTACTTC; CDR3: CSARTSQETQYF
length: 16; J: TRBJ1-3; D: .; size: .; V: TRBV3-2; DNA: TGTACCAGAAGCCAAGATCCATCAGGACGGGGAAACACCATATATTTT; CDR3: CTRSQDPSGRGNTIYF
length: 15; J: TRBJ2-2; D: .; size: medium-sized; V: TRBV10-3; DNA: TGTGCCATCAGTGAGCCAACAGAGTGGGCCGGGGAGCTGTTTTTT; CDR3: CAISEPTEWAGELFF
length: 15; J: TRBJ1-1; D: .; size: few; V: TRBV30; DNA: TGTGCCTGGAGTGTACCGGACATCATGAACACTGAAGCTTTCTTT; CDR3: CAWSVPDIMNTEAFF
length: 15; J: TRBJ2-5; D: TRBD2; size: medium-sized; V: TRBV10-2; DNA: TGCGCCAGCAGCTCCGGGACTAGCGGGGGAGAGACCCAGTACTTC; CDR3: CASSSGTSGGETQYF
length: 16; J: TRBJ1-4; D: .; size: once; V: TRBV7-6; DNA: TGTGCCATCAGCCTAGCCCCAGGGGCCACTAATGAAGAACTGGTTTTT; CDR3: CAISLAPGATNEELVF
length: 16; J: TRBJ1-2; D: TRBD1; size: many; V: TRBV6-5; DNA: TGTGCCAGCAGCCCTACAACAGGGGCCCCTGCCTATGGCTACACCTTC; CDR3: CASSPTTGAPAYGYTF
length: 17; J: TRBJ2-7; D: .; size: many; V: TRBV12-3/TRBV12-4; DNA: TGTGCCAGCAGTTTAGGTTTCCCGGGGACTTTCTTTTACGAGCAGTACTTC; CDR3: CASSLGFPGTFFYEQYF
length: 15; J: TRBJ2-2; D: TRBD1; size: many; V: TRBV20-1; DNA: TGCAGTGCTAGTCCGGACAGGGGCAACACCGGGGAGCTGTTTTTT; CDR3: CSASPDRGNTGELFF
length: 16; J: TRBJ2-1; D: .; size: .; V: TRBV4-3; DNA: TGCGCTAGCAGCCAAGGCGCGGGGAGCTCCTACAATGAGCAGTTCTTC; CDR3: CASSQGAGSSYNEQFF
length: 15; J: TRBJ1-6; D: TRBD1; size: medium-sized; V: TRBV15; DNA: TGTGCCACCAGCGCCCGGGACAGGGGCATTTCACCCCTCCACTTT; CDR3: CATSARDRGISPLHF
length: 14; J: TRBJ2-3; D: .; size: many; V: TRBV6-5; DNA: TGTGCCAGCAGCCTACGGGGTAGCACAGATACGCAGTATTTT; CDR3: CASSLRGSTDTQYF
length: 17; J: TRBJ2-2; D: TRBD2; size: .; V: TRBV7-9; DNA: TGTGCCAGCAGCCCGTGGACTAGCGGGATGGACACCGGGGAGCTGTTTTTT; CDR3: CASSPWTSGMDTGELFF
length: 17; J: TRBJ2-1; D: .; size: many; V: TRBV30; DNA: TGTGCCTGGAGTAGTAACAGACCACTACTCTCCTACAATGAGCAGTTCTTC; CDR3: CAWSSNRPLLSYNEQFF
length: 11; J: TRBJ2-3; D: .; size: .; V: TRBV20-1; DNA: TGCAGTGCTAGCTTCTCAGATACGCAGTATTTT; CDR3: CSASFSDTQYF
length: 15; J: TRBJ1-2; D: TRBD1; size: few; V: TRBV13; DNA: TGTGCCAGCAGCAGATGGGGACAGGGGACACGAGGCTACACCTTC; CDR3: CASSRWGQGTRGYTF
length: 15; J: TRBJ1-1; D: .; size: many; V: TRBV20-1; DNA: TGCAGCCCTCTGGGCCGAAAGGGCGTGAACACTGAAGCTTTCTTT; CDR3: CSPLGRKGVNTEAFF
length: 14; J: TRBJ2-3; D: .; size: many; V: TRBV4-2; DNA: TGTGCCAGTGACCGCGGAGCCAGCACAGATACGCAGTATTTT; CDR3: CASDRGASTDTQYF
length: 16; J: TRBJ1-6; D: .; size: medium-sized; V: TRBV3-1; DNA: TGTGCCAGCAGCCCTCAGGCAACCTCCTATAATTCACCCCTCCACTTT; CDR3: CASSPQATSYNSPLHF
length: 15; J: TRBJ1-1; D: TRBD1; size: many; V: TRBV25-1; DNA: TGTGCCAGCAGTAGGACAGCCCAGGGGGACACTGAAGCTTTCTTT; CDR3: CASSRTAQGDTEAFF
length: 11; J: TRBJ2-1; D: .; size: few; V: TRBV27; DNA: TGTGCCAGCAGTTTTGGTGGTGAGCAGTTCTTC; CDR3: CASSFGGEQFF
length: 13; J: TRBJ1-1; D: .; size: many; V: TRBV29-1; DNA: TGCAGCGTTGTGGACAGTAAGAACACTGAAGCTTTCTTT; CDR3: CSVVDSKNTEAFF
length: 14; J: TRBJ1-6; D: .; size: many; V: TRBV5-8; DNA: TGTGCCAGCAGCTTGGGAAGGGTGCGTTCACCCCTCCACTTT; CDR3: CASSLGRVRSPLHF
length: 15; J: TRBJ1-2; D: .; size: .; V: TRBV7-2; DNA: TGTGCCAGCAGCTTAGACGCGGTTGGTTTCTATGGCTACACCTTC; CDR3: CASSLDAVGFYGYTF
length: 15; J: TRBJ2-2; D: TRBD1; size: few; V: TRBV7-9; DNA: TGTGCCAGCAGCTGGGACAGGGGGTCCGCCGGGGAGCTGTTTTTT; CDR3: CASSWDRGSAGELFF
length: 15; J: TRBJ2-5; D: .; size: .; V: TRBV20-1; DNA: TGCAGTGCTGGAGATCTAAGGCTAGCTGAAGAGACCCAGTATTTC; CDR3: CSAGDLRLAEETQYF
length: 14; J: TRBJ2-1; D: .; size: once; V: TRBV29-1; DNA: TGCGGCGTTGACTTGCTGGATAGATACAATGAGCAGTTCTTC; CDR3: CGVDLLDRYNEQFF
length: 14; J: TRBJ2-7; D: .; size: once; V: TRBV7-9; DNA: TGTGCCGGCAGCTTAACGACAGAATCGGGCGAGCAGTACTTC; CDR3: CAGSLTTESGEQYF
length: 14; J: TRBJ2-1; D: .; size: .; V: TRBV29-1; DNA: TGCAGCGTTGACTTGCTGGATAGATACAATGAGCAGTTCTTC; CDR3: CSVDLLDRYNEQFF
length: 15; J: TRBJ2-5; D: .; size: .; V: TRBV7-9; DNA: TGTGCCAGCAGCTTCCCGGGGGCAGGGGAAGAGACCCAGTACTTC; CDR3: CASSFPGAGEETQYF
length: 13; J: TRBJ2-1; D: TRBD2; size: .; V: TRBV7-8; DNA: TGTGCCAGCAGGGACTGGGAGGGGTATGAGCAGTTCTTC; CDR3: CASRDWEGYEQFF
length: 16; J: TRBJ2-5; D: TRBD2; size: many; V: TRBV14; DNA: TGTGCCAGCAGCCAAATCTCAGGACTAGCGGAAGAGACCCAGTACTTC; CDR3: CASSQISGLAEETQYF
length: 21; J: TRBJ2-2; D: TRBD2; size: many; V: TRBV12-3/TRBV12-4; DNA: TGTGCCAGCGCATCCCCGGGGGCTAGCGGGGGCGCCGGTCAGAACACCGGGGAGCTGTTTTTT; CDR3: CASASPGASGGAGQNTGELFF
length: 15; J: TRBJ1-5; D: .; size: many; V: TRBV10-3; DNA: TGTGCCATCAGTGAGTCGGGGGAACTTAATCAGCCCCAGCATTTT; CDR3: CAISESGELNQPQHF
length: 13; J: TRBJ1-1; D: .; size: medium-sized; V: TRBV27; DNA: TGTGCCAGCAGTTCGGCCAGGGCCACTGAAGCTTTCTTT; CDR3: CASSSARATEAFF
length: 15; J: TRBJ2-5; D: .; size: medium-sized; V: TRBV20-1; DNA: TGCAGTGCTAGAGATCTAAGGCTAGCTGAAGAGACCCAGTACTTC; CDR3: CSARDLRLAEETQYF
length: 14; J: TRBJ2-5; D: .; size: many; V: TRBV20-1; DNA: TGCAGTGCTAGAGCAGGGGGGGACGGGGAGACCCAGTACTTC; CDR3: CSARAGGDGETQYF
length: 15; J: TRBJ1-1; D: .; size: .; V: TRBV20-1; DNA: TGCAGTGCTAGAGGATGGGAGGCTATGAGCACTGAAGCTTTCTTT; CDR3: CSARGWEAMSTEAFF
length: 16; J: TRBJ2-3; D: .; size: many; V: TRBV20-1; DNA: TGCAGTGCTAGAGACCCCTCGGGCCGATTATGGGATACGCAGTATTTT; CDR3: CSARDPSGRLWDTQYF
length: 13; J: TRBJ1-4; D: .; size: few; V: TRBV15; DNA: TGTGCCACCAAAACCGGGACGGCTGAAAAACTGTTTTTT; CDR3: CATKTGTAEKLFF